This T cell receptor beta chain came from a study of vaccination effects on CD4 cells after COVID-19. The germline gives CDR1 MNHEY, CDR2 SMNVEV (reference sequence). With 2 bases clipped from V and 5 bases from J, the junction kept 19 bases outside the gene matches. This CDR3 spans 20 amino acids. ViraFEST used viral peptide pools to expand antigen-specific CD4+ T cells before sequencing. After less than 11 days in culture, the CD4+ T cells were isolated. Testing of the vaccine recipients showed negative nucleocapsid antibodies and no prior SARS-CoV-2 infection. Culturing of a few million PBMC per well took place with around 9 IU/ml IL-2 and 9.5 to 10 ug/ml peptides. Researchers swapped half the medium for IL-2 medium on both days 3 and 7. TCRdb keeps only in-frame clones here, not all; method: immunoSEQ multiplex PCR. The sample shows around 71,000 clones, around three quarters of them seen only once.

In regard to this clone: Its antigen is as yet unknown.

The sample was CD4+ T cells from PBMCs cultured with HCoV-OC43 spike peptides, taken before COVID-19 vaccination. Described subset: HCoV-OC43 spike overlapping peptide pool stimulation. The chain combines TRBV27 with TRBJ2-5; TRBD2 matches 11 bases. The sequence came from a human donor who received a COVID-19 vaccine. The CDR3 here is CASSLLPTGTASGGLETQYF. The CDR3 DNA sequence: TGTGCCAGCAGTTTACTTCCGACAGGGACGGCTAGCGGGGGGTTGGAGACCCAGTACTTC.